Each of the 6 T cell receptor beta chains below was sequenced from the same sample in a study of human T cells and chemical hapten exposure. One entry per CDR3 protein, called by TCRdb with MiXCR from the RACE reads. The data hold some 110,000 distinct CDR3 sequences, with about 10% observed a single time. The time point: patch test 3, about 24 weeks after DPC sensitization. Treatment defined: therapeutic diphenylcyclopropenone sensitization with weekly scalp DPC. The specimen comprised whole blood, sampled in connection with sensitization to the hapten diphenylcyclopropenone (DPC). Receptors were obtained from a woman between 45 and 60 years old with alopecia areata. Some clones in this sample may be carry-over from other donors' samples.

This clonotype was seen only a few times. The J gene is TRBJ2-1, the V gene TRBV19, with TRBD1 matching over 8 bases. In germline, CDR1 is LNHDA, CDR2 SQIVND (reference sequence). V dropped 5 bases and J dropped 6; count of bases not matched to a gene: 9. The CDR3 length is 15 residues. The CDR3 sequence: CASSLQGVPFNEQFF. The CDR3 DNA reads TGTGCCAGTAGTCTACAGGGGGTCCCCTTCAATGAGCAGTTCTTC.

V and J are TRBV18 and TRBJ1-5; D is ambiguous. The CDR3 is 16 amino acids. The germline V gene encodes CDR1 KGHSH and CDR2 LQKENI. Trimming removed 3 bases from V and 1 base from J, with 13 bases in between. The CDR3 bases are TGTGCCAGCTCACCCAACGACATCGCGAGCAATCAGCCCCAGCATTTT. Its protein is CASSPNDIASNQPQHF.

V is TRBV7-2 and J is TRBJ1-5; no reliable D call. The CDR3 covers 14 residues. Trimming cost V 5 bases and J 7 bases, with 15 bases left between them. Germline-derived CDR1 and CDR2 are SGHTA and FQGNSA. The chain's CDR3 is CASSDARSEQPQHF. CDR3 in DNA: TGTGCCAGCAGCGATGCCAGGTCCGAACAGCCCCAGCATTTT.

Many counts were recorded for this clonotype. This rearrangement joins TRBV20-1 to TRBJ2-1; D gene uncertain. V was trimmed by 7 bases and J by 3 bases, leaving 10 bases between them. CDR1 is DFQATT, CDR2 SNEGSKA, per germline (reference sequence). The CDR3 totals 12 residues. The CDR3 bases are TGCAGTGTAGGCGTCAGCTACAATGAGCAGTTCTTC. Translated: CSVGVSYNEQFF.

In regard to this clonotype: The junction does not match germline at one end; this may be a read error. The chain employs TRBV3-1 and TRBJ2-7; 7 bases agree with TRBD1. CDR1 is LGHDT and CDR2 is YNNKEL in the germline V gene (reference sequence). This CDR3 is 15 amino acids long. The CDR3 protein is CASTQGGASSYEQYF. CDR3 in DNA: TGTGCCAGCACCCAAGGGGGCGCGAGCTCCTACGAGCAGTACTTC.

Only a few counts were recorded for this clonotype. V gene TRBV9 combines with J gene TRBJ1-3; D gene unclear. With 6 bases removed from V and 0 bases from J, the gap between germline ends came to 7 bases. Looked up from germline, CDR1 is SGDLS and CDR2 is YYNGEE. The CDR3 is 13 residues long. In DNA, the CDR3 is TGTGCCAGCACTTCTCACTCTGGAAACACCATATATTTT. It translates to CASTSHSGNTIYF.